Described below is a single T cell receptor (beta chain) sequence and its context. The CDR3 covers 14 residues. Trimming left V 3 bases short and J 4 bases short, with 10 bases between. The germline CDR1 and CDR2 sequences are LNHDA and SQIVND (reference sequence). TCRdb reanalysed the reads using MiXCR and keeps one entry per CDR3 protein. The table lists 200,000 to 250,000 distinct CDR3 sequences, 29% of them singletons, with about 7% in the top ten. This specimen belongs to a study of kidney transplant recipient with SARS-CoV-2 infection. This specimen consisted of a blood sample, obtained at baseline and on roughly day 110 from a kidney transplant recipient. The sequence derives from a male patient in his 30s who had COVID-19 and was a kidney transplant recipient. Certain T cells may be donor cells from the graft. The chain joins TRBV19 to TRBJ2-1; D unresolved. CDR3 amino acids: CASSITTEYNEQFF. CDR3 DNA sequence: TGTGCCAGTAGTATCACGACTGAGTACAATGAGCAGTTCTTC.